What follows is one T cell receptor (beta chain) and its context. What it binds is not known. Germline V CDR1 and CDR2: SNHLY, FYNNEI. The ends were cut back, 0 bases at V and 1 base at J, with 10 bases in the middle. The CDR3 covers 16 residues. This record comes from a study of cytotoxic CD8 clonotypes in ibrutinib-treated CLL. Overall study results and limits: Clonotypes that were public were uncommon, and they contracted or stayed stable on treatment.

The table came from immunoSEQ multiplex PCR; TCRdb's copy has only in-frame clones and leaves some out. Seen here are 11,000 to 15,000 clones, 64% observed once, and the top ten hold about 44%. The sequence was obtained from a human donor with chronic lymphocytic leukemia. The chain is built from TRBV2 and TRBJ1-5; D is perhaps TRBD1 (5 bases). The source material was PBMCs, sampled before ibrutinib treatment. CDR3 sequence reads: CASSEASTVSNQPQHF. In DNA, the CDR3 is TGTGCCAGCAGTGAAGCTTCGACAGTAAGCAATCAGCCCCAGCATTTT.